Each of the 30 T cell receptor beta chains below was sequenced from the same sample in a study of blood T cell repertoires in COVID-19. Method: immunoSEQ multiplex PCR; TCRdb's copy keeps in-frame clones and lacks some. The sample records more than 85,000 clones, 80% to 90% being singletons. Sequencing was performed on peripheral blood. The receptors stem from a human donor with COVID-19, enrolled during active disease. The donor label of this sample is uncertain.

The chain has TRBV7-3 and TRBJ2-2; 15 bases agree with TRBD2. The CDR3 has 20 residues. The V and J ends lost 4 bases and 0 bases, in that order; junction bases with no gene match: 9. Per germline, CDR1 SGHTA and CDR2 FQGTGA. Written as DNA, the CDR3 is TGTGCCAGCAGCTCGCGGACTAGCGGGAGGGCCGTCCCGAACACCGGGGAGCTGTTTTTT. This gives the protein CASSSRTSGRAVPNTGELFF.

V and J are TRBV5-1 and TRBJ2-3, with a tentative D call TRBD1 (5 bases). V gave up 4 bases and J gave up 3 bases, with 9 bases separating them. The CDR3 sequence is 13 residues long. Germline loops: CDR1 SGHRS, CDR2 YFSETQ. In DNA form, the CDR3 reads TGCGCCAGCAGCCCTGGGGCAACAGATACGCAGTATTTT. It encodes CASSPGATDTQYF.

The chain couples TRBV23-1 to TRBJ2-7; 7 bases are a match to TRBD1. TRBV23-1 is given ORF status, its function remaining uncertain. V was clipped by 2 bases and J by 4 bases; unmatched bases: 5. The CDR3 totals 14 residues. The CDR3 nucleotides read TGCGCCAGCAGTCAACCGACAGGGCGGTACGAGCAGTACTTC. Amino acids: CASSQPTGRYEQYF.

The chain uses TRBV30 and TRBJ2-7, with D possibly being TRBD1 (5 bases). This CDR3 is built from 13 residues. Deletions cut 0 bases from V and 6 bases from J, with 12 bases between. Germline V gene data show CDR1 as GTSNPN and CDR2 as SVGIG (reference sequence). CDR3 nucleotide sequence: TGTGCCTGGAGTGTAGACAGCTCGGTCGAGCAGTACTTC. Residues: CAWSVDSSVEQYF.

The genes are TRBV14 and TRBJ1-2; 7 bases map to TRBD1. The CDR3 covers 13 residues. CDR1 is SGHDN and CDR2 is FVKESK in the germline V gene. The junction had 4 bases not matched to a gene; V was cut back by 4 bases and J by 5 bases. The CDR3 reads CASSLGTEYGYTF. Here the CDR3 DNA reads TGTGCCAGCAGCCTGGGGACAGAATATGGCTACACCTTC.

The V gene is TRBV5-4, the J gene TRBJ2-5; a possible D gene is TRBD2 (6 bases). Trimming stripped 0 bases from V and 7 bases from J, with 16 bases between. Germline CDR1 is SGHNT and CDR2 is YYREEE (reference sequence). The CDR3 extends over 15 amino acids. CDR3 sequence: CASSLVGLADGTQYF. CDR3 sequence (DNA): TGTGCCAGCAGCTTGGTGGGACTGGCGGATGGGACCCAGTACTTC.

The chain joins TRBV9 to TRBJ1-1; D may be TRBD1 (5 bases). CDR3 length equals 13 residues. Germline V CDR1 and CDR2: SGDLS, YYNGEE. V lost 1 base and J lost 5, with 9 bases in between. The CDR3 loop is CASSVQGGTEAFF. As DNA, the CDR3 is TGTGCCAGCAGCGTACAGGGAGGGACTGAAGCTTTCTTT. The full variable domain, with the rest looked up from reference TRBV9 and TRBJ1-1, is DSGVTQTPKHLITATGQRVTLRCSPRSGDLSVYWYQQSLDQGLQFLIQYYNGEERAKGNILERFSAQQFPDLHSELNLSSLELGDSALYFCASSVQGGTEAFFGQGTRLTVV.

This clone has more than one count but fewer than ten. This rearrangement joins TRBV6-5 to TRBJ1-4; TRBD1 matches 12 bases. Trimming at V came to 6 bases and at J to 7 bases, leaving 3 bases not matched to a gene. Germline CDR1 and CDR2: MNHEY and SVGAGI. The CDR3 has 14 residues. The CDR3 is CASRRDRGLEKLFF. The CDR3 nucleotides read TGTGCCAGCAGGCGGGACAGGGGGCTTGAAAAACTGTTTTTT.

This chain connects TRBV28 to TRBJ1-2, with D tentatively TRBD1 (5 bases). The CDR3 spans 15 residues. Looked up from germline, CDR1 is MDHEN and CDR2 is SYDVKM. V was pared by 2 bases and J by 8 bases, with 18 bases between. CDR3 sequence reads: CASSLAGLTPQGYTF. The CDR3 nucleotides are TGTGCCAGCAGTTTAGCGGGACTCACCCCGCAAGGCTACACCTTC.

This chain connects TRBV13 to TRBJ1-6; 9 bases agree with TRBD1. This CDR3 spans 18 amino acids. CDR1 and CDR2 (germline): PRHDT, FYEKMQ (reference sequence). Trimming at V came to 0 bases and at J to 8 bases, leaving 11 bases not matched to a gene. The CDR3 loop is CASSLGGGYRGLHSPLHF. CDR3 coding DNA: TGTGCCAGCAGCTTAGGAGGAGGGTACAGGGGGCTCCATTCACCCCTCCACTTT.

As for this clone: Its ends do not fully match the called genes, so a read error is possible. The chain couples TRBV28 to TRBJ1-2; TRBD1 is a possible D gene (6 bases). CDR3 length equals 14 residues. Looked up from germline, CDR1 is MDHEN and CDR2 is SYDVKM. The DNA of the CDR3 is TGTGCCAGCAGTACCCGACAGGCTAAGTATGGCTACACCTTC. This codes for CASSTRQAKYGYTF.

This chain connects TRBV12-5 to TRBJ1-4, with TRBD1 matching 8 bases. This CDR3 has 14 amino acids. The germline gives CDR1 LGHNT, CDR2 FRNRAP. Trimming took 1 base from V and 8 from J; bases not matched to a gene: 3. Here the CDR3 DNA reads TGTGCTAGTGGTTTGGCAGGGGGCGACGAAAAACTGTTTTTT. Translated, it gives CASGLAGGDEKLFF.

The rearrangement uses TRBV10-1 and TRBJ2-5; TRBD1 matches 7 bases. V shed 8 bases and J 3 bases; nucleotides not matched to a gene: 18. Germline-derived CDR1 and CDR2 are WNHNN and SYGVQD (reference sequence). CDR3 length: 17 residues. The chain's CDR3 is CASCSTGRLEAKETQYF. The CDR3 DNA is TGCGCCAGCTGCTCGACAGGGCGCCTCGAGGCTAAAGAGACCCAGTACTTC.

This chain uses TRBV6-5 with TRBJ1-2; a weak D match, TRBD1 (6 bases). This CDR3 contains 13 residues. The germline V and J ends were trimmed by 5 bases and 5 bases, with 12 bases remaining between them. Germline CDR1 and CDR2: MNHEY and SVGAGI. CDR3 protein: CASSPGTPYGYTF. CDR3 coding DNA: TGTGCCAGCAGTCCCGGGACACCATATGGCTACACCTTC.

The CDR3 sequence: CASSQDKPGSEAFF. The CDR3 DNA reads as TGTGCCAGCAGCCAAGATAAGCCAGGGTCTGAAGCTTTCTTT. The gene calls are TRBV3-1 (or the pseudogene TRBV3-2) and TRBJ1-1, with D maybe TRBD1 (5 bases). CDR3 length: 14 amino acids. Germline-derived CDR1 and CDR2 are LGHDT and YNNKEL (reference sequence). The V end lost 0 bases, the J end lost 6 bases, and 11 bases lay between the germline ends.

A word on this clone: Distinct nucleotide sequences in the sample also encode this CDR3. The chain has TRBV5-1 and TRBJ1-3; no reliable D call. The V end lost 5 bases, the J end lost 0 bases, and 6 bases lay between the germline ends. This CDR3 region has 13 residues. CDR1 and CDR2 (germline): SGHRS, YFSETQ. The CDR3 sequence is CASRSPSGNTIYF. As DNA, the CDR3 is TGCGCCAGCAGGAGTCCCTCTGGAAACACCATATATTTT.

The gene calls are TRBV6-6 and TRBJ2-5; possibly TRBD1 for D (6 bases). The CDR3 loop spans 15 amino acids. Germline V CDR1 and CDR2: MNHNY, SVGAGI (reference sequence). Trimming stripped 2 bases from V and 4 bases from J, with 14 bases between. The CDR3: CASSYTARGPETQYF. The CDR3, as DNA: TGTGCCAGCAGTTACACCGCCAGGGGCCCAGAGACCCAGTACTTC.

The V call is TRBV15, the J call TRBJ1-3, with D hard to call. V lost 2 bases and J lost 0, with 8 bases in between. The CDR3 is 15 residues long. Germline CDR1 is LNHNV and CDR2 is YYDKDF (reference sequence). The CDR3 loop is CATSRSLGSGNTIYF. In nucleotides, the CDR3 is TGTGCCACCAGCAGATCTCTAGGCTCTGGAAACACCATATATTTT.

CDR3 amino acids: CASSSPLSIYEQYF. The CDR3 DNA is TGTGCCAGCAGCTCTCCACTAAGTATCTACGAGCAGTACTTC. The V gene is TRBV11-2, the J gene TRBJ2-7, with no clear D. Germline V gene data show CDR1 as SGHAT and CDR2 as FQNNGV. Trimming cost V 4 bases and J 3 bases, with 13 bases left between them. This CDR3 region has 14 residues.

The chain joins TRBV3-1 (or the pseudogene TRBV3-2) to TRBJ2-7; TRBD1 aligns across 7 bases. The CDR3 totals 13 residues. The junction had 5 bases not matched to a gene; V was cut back by 2 bases and J by 7 bases. Germline lookup yields CDR1 LGHDT and CDR2 YNNKEL (reference sequence). The CDR3 loop reads CASSQQGDLEQYF. The CDR3 DNA reads TGTGCCAGCAGCCAACAGGGGGATTTGGAGCAGTACTTC.

This sequence joins TRBV10-2 and TRBJ1-4; D call uncertain. Germline-derived CDR1 and CDR2 are WSHSY and SAAADI. The length of the CDR3 is 20 residues. V was shortened by 0 bases and J by 0 bases, with 20 bases between the two germline ends. The CDR3 sequence: CASSESSESLYLATNEKLFF. CDR3 nucleotide sequence: TGCGCCAGCAGTGAGTCGAGTGAATCCCTCTACCTTGCAACTAATGAAAAACTGTTTTTT.

The chain recombines TRBV19 with TRBJ1-1; no definite D call. Looked up from germline, CDR1 is LNHDA and CDR2 is SQIVND (reference sequence). V lost 3 bases to trimming and J lost 0 bases, with 8 bases between them. The CDR3 has 14 amino acids. The CDR3 DNA reads TGTGCCAGTAGTATCCAGGCTGTGAACACTGAAGCTTTCTTT. Translation: CASSIQAVNTEAFF. Using reference TRBV19 and TRBJ1-1 for the parts outside the CDR3, the full variable domain is DGGITQSPKYLFRKEGQNVTLSCEQNLNHDAMYWYRQDPGQGLRLIYYSQIVNDFQKGDIAEGYSVSREKKESFPLTVTSAQKNPTAFYLCASSIQAVNTEAFFGQGTRLTVV.

This chain uses TRBV19 with TRBJ1-1, with 7 positions matching TRBD1. The CDR3 runs 16 residues. V lost 5 bases to trimming and J lost 0 bases; unmatched junction nucleotides: 9. Germline-derived CDR1 and CDR2 are LNHDA and SQIVND (reference sequence). The CDR3, as DNA: TGTGCCAGTAGTCCTCGGTCAGGGGGAATGAACACTGAAGCTTTCTTT. It encodes CASSPRSGGMNTEAFF.

The chain couples TRBV5-1 to TRBJ1-1; 9 nucleotides agree with TRBD1. The CDR3 extends over 15 amino acids. Germline V gives CDR1 SGHRS, CDR2 YFSETQ. Losses at the gene ends were 0 bases for V and 9 bases for J; bases not matched to a gene: 9. For the CDR3, the DNA is TGCGCCAGCAGCTTGGGGACAGGGGCCGACCCAAAAGCTTTCTTT. Translation gives CASSLGTGADPKAFF.

On this clone itself: In the same sample, other DNA sequences code for this CDR3. V usage is TRBV7-2 and J usage is TRBJ2-1, with 11 bases lining up with TRBD2. Germline CDR1 SGHTA, CDR2 FQGNSA. CDR3 length: 15 amino acids. J lost 4 bases, V lost 2 bases, and 1 base had no gene match. This chain's CDR3 is CASSLLAGGYNEQFF. The CDR3 DNA reads as TGTGCCAGCAGCTTACTAGCGGGAGGATACAATGAGCAGTTCTTC.

This clone has only a few counts. Other DNA sequences within the sample encode an identical CDR3. V is TRBV5-5 and J is TRBJ1-5; tentatively, D is TRBD1 (5 bases). Germline values: CDR1 SGHKS, CDR2 YYEKEE (reference sequence). V shed 4 bases and J shed 0 bases, with 17 bases lying between them. The CDR3 is 17 amino acids. The CDR3: CASSGGTGSYSNQPQHF. In DNA form, the CDR3 reads TGTGCCAGCAGCGGAGGGACGGGATCTTATAGCAATCAGCCCCAGCATTTT. The entire variable domain, with the rest obtained from reference TRBV5-5 and TRBJ1-5, is as follows: DAGVTQSPTHLIKTRGQQVTLRCSPISGHKSVSWYQQVLGQGPQFIFQYYEKEERGRGNFPDRFSARQFPNYSSELNVNALLLGDSALYLCASSGGTGSYSNQPQHFGDGTRLSIL.

The chain couples TRBV10-3 to TRBJ2-2, with a tentative D call TRBD1 (6 bases). V lost 4 bases to trimming and J lost 4 bases, with 10 bases between them. The CDR3 is 14 residues long. CDR1 and CDR2 (germline): ENHRY, SYGVKD. CDR3: CAISGGTLTGELFF. CDR3 nucleotides: TGTGCCATCAGTGGTGGGACACTCACCGGGGAGCTGTTTTTT.

The chain joins TRBV15 to TRBJ2-3; maybe TRBD2 (6 bases). The CDR3 has 14 amino acids. Germline CDR1 LNHNV, CDR2 YYDKDF (reference sequence). V lost 5 bases, J lost 0 bases, and 9 bases lay in between. CDR3 DNA sequence: TGTGCCACCAGCGGAGGGCTTAGCACAGATACGCAGTATTTT. Amino acids: CATSGGLSTDTQYF. The whole variable domain, filled in from reference TRBV15 and TRBJ2-3, reads DAMVIQNPRYQVTQFGKPVTLSCSQTLNHNVMYWYQQKSSQAPKLLFHYYDKDFNNEADTPDNFQSRRPNTSFCFLDIRSPGLGDTAMYLCATSGGLSTDTQYFGPGTRLTVL.

The chain employs TRBV19 and TRBJ2-2, with 14 bases that match TRBD2. The CDR3 sequence is 17 residues long. Germline-derived CDR1 and CDR2 are LNHDA and SQIVND (reference sequence). With V trimmed by 5 bases and J by 5 bases, 7 bases remained unmatched. The CDR3 protein is CASSPRLAGGRTGELFF. CDR3 sequence (DNA): TGTGCCAGTAGTCCCCGACTAGCGGGGGGGAGAACCGGGGAGCTGTTTTTT.

This sequence joins TRBV25-1 and TRBJ2-3; weak D call: TRBD1 (5 bases). The CDR3 contains 17 residues. Germline lookup yields CDR1 MGHDK and CDR2 SYGVNS. Trimming took off 2 bases at V and 6 bases at J, with 21 bases between the two ends. DNA for the CDR3: TGTGCCAGCAGTGAAACGGCGCACAGGCCTCTTGGGGATACGCAGTATTTT. Amino acids: CASSETAHRPLGDTQYF.